The subject of this entry is one TCR beta chain. Sequenced by immunoSEQ multiplex PCR; TCRdb stores in-frame clones only, minus some. The repertoire holds some 300,000 clones, 75% to 90% seen once, with 6% to 8% in the top ten. Enrolment of Seattle patients took place during active infection, and they were followed longitudinally. The CDR3 contains 15 residues. Germline CDR1 SGHTS, CDR2 YDEGEE. Trimming removed 0 bases from V and 5 bases from J, with 14 bases in between. These data are taken from a study of blood T cell repertoires in COVID-19. The overall study: Specimens from acute and convalescent COVID-19 originated in the United States, Italy and Spain. Nucleic acid was either cDNA or gDNA, and it came from T cells, B-cell-depleted T cells, or PBMCs.

Sequencing was carried out using peripheral blood. This receptor was taken from a woman between 45 and 65 years old with COVID-19, enrolled during active disease. The chain combines TRBV5-8 with TRBJ1-2; D gene ambiguous. Written as DNA, the CDR3 is TGTGCCAGCAGCTTGGCCCCCGGGAATCCGTATGGCTACACCTTC. Encoded protein: CASSLAPGNPYGYTF. Filled out from reference TRBV5-8 and TRBJ1-2, the complete variable domain reads EAGVTQSPTHLIKTRGQQATLRCSPISGHTSVYWYQQALGLGLQFLLWYDEGEERNRGNFPPRFSGRQFPNYSSELNVNALELEDSALYLCASSLAPGNPYGYTFGSGTRLTVV.